Detailed here is one TCR beta chain. Its specific antigen is unknown. No qualities accompany the bases; no much larger clone lies one base away. Trimming takes 6 bases off V and 5 bases off J; junction bases not matched to a gene: 10. In the germline V gene, CDR1 corresponds to SNHLY and CDR2 to FYNNEI. The CDR3 runs 15 amino acids, cysteine and phenylalanine included. The kept DNA is CDR3 alone, 45 bases in frame from the first base. Genomic DNA was extracted from sorted cells for sequencing of the TCRbeta CDR3 region. The immunoSEQ Assay was used to sequence the TCRbeta CDR3 regions. TCRdb took over this immuneACCESS table, retaining in-frame rearrangements with V and J assigned. Such tables are incomplete; in checked studies, under half of the missing clones stem from an unresolved V gene, and the remainder is unexplained. Within this sample are 50,000 to 65,000 clones, with approximately 88% of them counted one time only. The top ten constitute 9.5% to 15% of the sample.

This entry comes from a study of OX40 agonist ivuxolimab in advanced cancers. Study-wide context: The costimulatory receptor OX40 (CD134) was targeted by ivuxolimab, a fully human IgG2 agonistic monoclonal antibody. Intravenous ivuxolimab was administered to patients every 2 weeks at six dose levels: 0.01, 0.1, 0.3, 1.5, 3 and 10 mg/kg. Of the roughly 54 patients in dose escalation, about 20 had hepatocellular carcinoma, about 15 had melanoma, 9 had renal cell carcinoma and 9 had head and neck cancer. A male proportion of 82.7% and a mean age of 60 years, ranging from roughly 23 to 80, were recorded for the dose-escalation cohort. Patients were allowed to have had prior anti-PD-1, anti-PD-L1 or anti-CTLA-4 therapy, and 40% to 45% of the dose-escalation patients had been treated with checkpoint inhibitors. Partial responses occurred in three dose-escalation patients, of whom one had hepatocellular carcinoma and two had cutaneous melanoma. The point of sequencing TCRbeta in the periphery was to test whether ivuxolimab changed TCR sequence diversity and drove clonal T-cell expansion. The paper describes the monotherapy dose-escalation part (N = 52 patients) of the phase I trial of ivuxolimab. Beyond this particular receptor, the publication reports: After ivuxolimab, expanded clones were on average more numerous among CD8+ T cells than among CD4+ T cells. Low levels of normalized T-cell clonal expansion were also seen in some nonresponding patients. The antigen specificity of the peripheral T cells that underwent clonal expansion was not determined. Clonal expansion of both CD4+ and CD8+ blood T cells was observed from baseline to week 6 at doses 0.1 to 3.0 mg/kg. In the 0.1-3.0 mg/kg groups, partial responders had among the lowest normalized peripheral clonal expansion, particularly in CD8+ T cells.

Patients with a history of autoimmune disease or receiving systemic immunosuppression were excluded from the trial. Peripheral blood for TCR sequencing was collected from all dose cohorts at baseline, on cycle 4 day 1, and on cycle 7 day 1. Samples came from an open-label, multicenter, first-in-human phase I dose-escalation trial of ivuxolimab. Adults with locally advanced or metastatic melanoma, renal cell carcinoma, hepatocellular carcinoma or head and neck squamous cell carcinoma were enrolled in the trial. Before TCR sequencing, CD4+ T cells and CD8+ T cells from peripheral blood were sorted into separate populations.

Sequences were derived from CD4+ or CD8+ T cells sorted from blood, sampled in a trial of the OX40 agonist ivuxolimab. This clonotype was sampled from an adult with an advanced solid tumor such as melanoma, head and neck, liver or kidney cancer. The sequence joins TRBV2 to TRBJ2-5; 9 bases in the junction line up with TRBD1. The CDR3 protein: CASSGPTGGRETQYF. The DNA sequence is as follows: TGTGCCAGCAGCGGACCTACAGGGGGCCGGGAGACCCAGTACTTC.